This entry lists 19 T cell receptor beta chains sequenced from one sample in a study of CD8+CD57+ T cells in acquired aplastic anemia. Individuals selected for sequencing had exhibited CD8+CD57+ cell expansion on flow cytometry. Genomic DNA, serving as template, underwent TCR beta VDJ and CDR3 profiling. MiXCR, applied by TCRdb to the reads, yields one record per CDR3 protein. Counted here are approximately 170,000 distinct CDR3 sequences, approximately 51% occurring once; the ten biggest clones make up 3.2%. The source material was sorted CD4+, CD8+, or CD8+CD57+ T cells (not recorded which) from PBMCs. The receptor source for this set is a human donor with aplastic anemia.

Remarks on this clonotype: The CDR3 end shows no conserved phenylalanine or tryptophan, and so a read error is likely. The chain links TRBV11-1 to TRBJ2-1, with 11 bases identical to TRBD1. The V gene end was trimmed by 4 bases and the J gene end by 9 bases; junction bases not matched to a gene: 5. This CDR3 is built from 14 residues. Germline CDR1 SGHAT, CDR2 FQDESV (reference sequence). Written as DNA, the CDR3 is TGTGCCAGCAGCTACGGACAGGGGGCGGGTGAGCAGTTCCTC. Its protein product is CASSYGQGAGEQFL.

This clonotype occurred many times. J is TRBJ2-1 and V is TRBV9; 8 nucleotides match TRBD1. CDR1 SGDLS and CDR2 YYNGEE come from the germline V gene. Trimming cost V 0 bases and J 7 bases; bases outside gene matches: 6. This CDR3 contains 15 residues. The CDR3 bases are TGTGCCAGCAGCGTAGCGGACAGGGCAGGTAATGAGCAGTTCTTC. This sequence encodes CASSVADRAGNEQFF. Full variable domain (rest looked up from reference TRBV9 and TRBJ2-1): DSGVTQTPKHLITATGQRVTLRCSPRSGDLSVYWYQQSLDQGLQFLIQYYNGEERAKGNILERFSAQQFPDLHSELNLSSLELGDSALYFCASSVADRAGNEQFFGPGTRLTVL.

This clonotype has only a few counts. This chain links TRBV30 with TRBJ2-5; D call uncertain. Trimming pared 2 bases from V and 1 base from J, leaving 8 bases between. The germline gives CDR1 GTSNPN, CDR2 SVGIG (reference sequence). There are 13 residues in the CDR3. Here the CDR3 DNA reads TGTGCCTGGAGTTGGCCAGGCCAAGAGACCCAGTACTTC. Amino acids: CAWSWPGQETQYF.

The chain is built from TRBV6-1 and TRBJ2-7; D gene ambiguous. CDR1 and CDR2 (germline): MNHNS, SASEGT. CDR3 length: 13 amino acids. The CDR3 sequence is CVSILGWPYEQYV. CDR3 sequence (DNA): TGTGTCAGTATCCTGGGGTGGCCCTACGAGCAGTACGTC.

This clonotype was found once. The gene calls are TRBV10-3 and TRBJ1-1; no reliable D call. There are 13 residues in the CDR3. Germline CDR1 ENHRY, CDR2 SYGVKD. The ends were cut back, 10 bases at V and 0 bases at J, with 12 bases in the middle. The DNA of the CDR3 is TGTGCCACGAGGGTCCCGATGAACACTGAAGCTTTCTTT. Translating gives CATRVPMNTEAFF.

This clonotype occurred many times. The CDR3 bases are TGTGCCAGTAGTATGATCACCGCAGATACGCAGTATTTT. Protein product: CASSMITADTQYF. This sequence joins TRBV19 and TRBJ2-3; no definite D call. CDR3 length: 13 amino acids. Trimming stripped 3 bases from V and 4 bases from J, with 8 bases between. The germline V gene has CDR1 LNHDA and CDR2 SQIVND (reference sequence).

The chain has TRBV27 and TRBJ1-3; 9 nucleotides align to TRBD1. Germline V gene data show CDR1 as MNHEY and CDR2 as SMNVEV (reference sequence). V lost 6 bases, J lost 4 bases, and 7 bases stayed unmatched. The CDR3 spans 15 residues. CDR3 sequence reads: CASRGGTGTGNTIYF. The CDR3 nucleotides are TGTGCCAGCAGGGGCGGGACAGGGACGGGAAACACCATATATTTT.

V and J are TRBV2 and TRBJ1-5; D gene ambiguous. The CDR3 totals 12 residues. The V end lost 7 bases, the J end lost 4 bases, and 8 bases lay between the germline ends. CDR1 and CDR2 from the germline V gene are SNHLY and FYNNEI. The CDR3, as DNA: TGTGCCAGCATGGTTGGTAATCAGCCCCAGCATTTT. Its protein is CASMVGNQPQHF.

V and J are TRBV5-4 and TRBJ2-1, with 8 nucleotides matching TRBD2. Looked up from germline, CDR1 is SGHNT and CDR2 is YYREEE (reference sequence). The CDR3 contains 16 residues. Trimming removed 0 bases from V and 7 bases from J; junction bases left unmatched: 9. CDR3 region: CASSLVARTSPNEQFF. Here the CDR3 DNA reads TGTGCCAGCAGCTTGGTAGCCCGGACTAGCCCTAATGAGCAGTTCTTC. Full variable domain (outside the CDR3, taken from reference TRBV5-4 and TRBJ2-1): ETGVTQSPTHLIKTRGQQVTLRCSSQSGHNTVSWYQQALGQGPQFIFQYYREEENGRGNFPPRFSGLQFPNYSSELNVNALELDDSALYLCASSLVARTSPNEQFFGPGTRLTVL.

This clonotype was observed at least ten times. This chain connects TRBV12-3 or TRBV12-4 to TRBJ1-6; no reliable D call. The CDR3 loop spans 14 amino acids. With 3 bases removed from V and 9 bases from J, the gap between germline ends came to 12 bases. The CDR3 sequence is CASSFKVESSPLHF. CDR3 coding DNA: TGTGCCAGCAGTTTTAAGGTCGAAAGTTCACCCCTCCACTTT.

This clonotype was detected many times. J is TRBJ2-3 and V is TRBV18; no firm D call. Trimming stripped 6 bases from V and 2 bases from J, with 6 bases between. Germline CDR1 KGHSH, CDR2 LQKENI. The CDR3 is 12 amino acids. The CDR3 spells CASSPTTDTQYF. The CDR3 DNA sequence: TGTGCCAGCTCCCCAACCACAGATACGCAGTATTTT.

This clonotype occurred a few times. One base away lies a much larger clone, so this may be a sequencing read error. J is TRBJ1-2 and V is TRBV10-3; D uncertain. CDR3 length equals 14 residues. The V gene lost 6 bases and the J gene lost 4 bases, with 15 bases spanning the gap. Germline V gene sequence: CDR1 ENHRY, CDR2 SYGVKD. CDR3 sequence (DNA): TGTGCCATCAGAGGCGGCGGAAGGTTCTATGGCTACACCTTC. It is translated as CAIRGGGRFYGYTF.

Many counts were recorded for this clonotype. DNA of the CDR3: TGTGCCAGCAGAACGACGAGCTGGGGCTATGGCTACACCTTC. As protein: CASRTTSWGYGYTF. The rearrangement joins TRBV11-2 to TRBJ1-2; D is undetermined. The germline V gene encodes CDR1 SGHAT and CDR2 FQNNGV. The V end was cut by 6 bases, the J end by 4 bases, with 15 bases between. The CDR3 runs 14 residues. Full variable domain (rest looked up from reference TRBV11-2 and TRBJ1-2): EAGVAQSPRYKIIEKRQSVAFWCNPISGHATLYWYQQILGQGPKLLIQFQNNGVVDDSQLPKDRFSAERLKGVDSTLKIQPAKLEDSAVYLCASRTTSWGYGYTFGSGTRLTVV.

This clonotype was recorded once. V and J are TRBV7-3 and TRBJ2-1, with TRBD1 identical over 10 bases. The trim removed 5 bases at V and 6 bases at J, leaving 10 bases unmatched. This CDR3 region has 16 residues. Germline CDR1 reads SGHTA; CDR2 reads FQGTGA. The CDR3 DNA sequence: TGTGCCAGCAGCCCCAGAGACAGGGGGCAAGTCAATGAGCAGTTCTTC. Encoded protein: CASSPRDRGQVNEQFF.

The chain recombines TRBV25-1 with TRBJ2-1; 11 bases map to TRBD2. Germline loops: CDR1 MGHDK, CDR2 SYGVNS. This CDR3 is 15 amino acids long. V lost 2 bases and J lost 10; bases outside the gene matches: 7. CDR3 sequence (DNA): TGTGCCAGCAGTGAAACTAGCGGGAGAACAGGAGAGCAGTTCTTC. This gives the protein CASSETSGRTGEQFF. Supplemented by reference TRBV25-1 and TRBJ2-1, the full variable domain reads EADIYQTPRYLVIGTGKKITLECSQTMGHDKMYWYQQDPGMELHLIHYSYGVNSTEKGDLSSESTVSRIRTEHFPLTLESARPSHTSQYLCASSETSGRTGEQFFGPGTRLTVL.

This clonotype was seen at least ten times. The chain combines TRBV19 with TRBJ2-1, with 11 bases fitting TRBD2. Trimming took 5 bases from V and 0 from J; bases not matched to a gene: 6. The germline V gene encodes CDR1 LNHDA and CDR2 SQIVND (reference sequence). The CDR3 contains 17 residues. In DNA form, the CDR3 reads TGTGCCAGTAGTGTTACTAGCGGGGGTTTCTCCTACAATGAGCAGTTCTTC. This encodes CASSVTSGGFSYNEQFF. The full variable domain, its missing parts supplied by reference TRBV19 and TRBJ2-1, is DGGITQSPKYLFRKEGQNVTLSCEQNLNHDAMYWYRQDPGQGLRLIYYSQIVNDFQKGDIAEGYSVSREKKESFPLTVTSAQKNPTAFYLCASSVTSGGFSYNEQFFGPGTRLTVL.

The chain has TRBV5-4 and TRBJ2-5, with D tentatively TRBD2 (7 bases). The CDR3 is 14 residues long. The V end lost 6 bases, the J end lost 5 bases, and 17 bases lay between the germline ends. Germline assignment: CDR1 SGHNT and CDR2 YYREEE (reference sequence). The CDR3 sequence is CASKVRRGGETQYF. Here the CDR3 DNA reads TGTGCCAGCAAGGTAAGGAGGGGGGGGGAGACCCAGTACTTC.

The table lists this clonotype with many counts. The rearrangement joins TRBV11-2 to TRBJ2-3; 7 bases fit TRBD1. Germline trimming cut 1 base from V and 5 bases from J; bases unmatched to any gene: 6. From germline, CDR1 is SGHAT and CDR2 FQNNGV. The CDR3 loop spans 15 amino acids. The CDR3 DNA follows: TGTGCCAGCAGCTTAGGTGGGACAGTACAAGATACGCAGTATTTT. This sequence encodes CASSLGGTVQDTQYF.

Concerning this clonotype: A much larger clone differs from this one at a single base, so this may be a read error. CDR3 nucleotides: TGCGCCAGCAGCAGGGGACTAGCGGGCCCTAGCACAGATACGCAGTATTTT. The encoded protein is CASSRGLAGPSTDTQYF. This rearrangement joins TRBV5-1 to TRBJ2-3; 12 bases are a match to TRBD2. The CDR3 sequence is 17 residues long. Losses at the gene ends were 4 bases for V and 0 bases for J; bases not matched to a gene: 6. Germline loops: CDR1 SGHRS, CDR2 YFSETQ. Full variable domain (rest looked up from reference TRBV5-1 and TRBJ2-3): KAGVTQTPRYLIKTRGQQVTLSCSPISGHRSVSWYQQTPGQGLQFLFEYFSETQRNKGNFPGRFSGRQFSNSRSEMNVSTLELGDSALYLCASSRGLAGPSTDTQYFGPGTRLTVL.